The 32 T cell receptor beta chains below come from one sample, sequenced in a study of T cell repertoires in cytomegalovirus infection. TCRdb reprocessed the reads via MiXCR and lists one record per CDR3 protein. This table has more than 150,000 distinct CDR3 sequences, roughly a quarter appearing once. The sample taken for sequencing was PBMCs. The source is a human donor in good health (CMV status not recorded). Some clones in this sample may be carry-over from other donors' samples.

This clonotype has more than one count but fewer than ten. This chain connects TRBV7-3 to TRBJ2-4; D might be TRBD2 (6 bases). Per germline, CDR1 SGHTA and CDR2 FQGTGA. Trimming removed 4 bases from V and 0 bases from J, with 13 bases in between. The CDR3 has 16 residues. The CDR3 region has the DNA TGTGCCAGCAGCTCGGGACTCGCCCTAGCCAAAAACATTCAGTACTTC. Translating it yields CASSSGLALAKNIQYF.

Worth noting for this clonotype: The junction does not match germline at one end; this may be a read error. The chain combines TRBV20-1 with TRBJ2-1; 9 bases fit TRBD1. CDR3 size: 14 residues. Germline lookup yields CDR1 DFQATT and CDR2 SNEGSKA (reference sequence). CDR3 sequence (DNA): TGCAGTGCTAGAAACGGACAGGGGTCCAATGCGCAGTTCTTC. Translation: CSARNGQGSNAQFF.

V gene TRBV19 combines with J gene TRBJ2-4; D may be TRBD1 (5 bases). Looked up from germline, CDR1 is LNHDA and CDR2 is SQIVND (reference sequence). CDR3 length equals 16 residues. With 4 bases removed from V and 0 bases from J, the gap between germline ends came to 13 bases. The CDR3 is CASSTRQSIAKNIQYF. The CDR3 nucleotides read TGTGCCAGTAGTACAAGACAGTCTATAGCCAAAAACATTCAGTACTTC.

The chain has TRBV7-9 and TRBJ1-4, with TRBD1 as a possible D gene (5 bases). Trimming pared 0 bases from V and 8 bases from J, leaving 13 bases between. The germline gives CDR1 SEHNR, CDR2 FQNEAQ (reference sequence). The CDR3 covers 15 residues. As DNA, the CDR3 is TGTGCCAGCAGCTTAGCAGGGACCGGAAAGGAAAAACTGTTTTTT. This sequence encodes CASSLAGTGKEKLFF.

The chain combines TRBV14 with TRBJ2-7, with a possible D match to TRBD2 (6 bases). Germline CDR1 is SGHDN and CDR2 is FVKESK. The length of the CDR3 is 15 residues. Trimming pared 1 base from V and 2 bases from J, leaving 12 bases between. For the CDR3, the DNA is TGTGCCAGCAGCCAAGTCGTTAGCGGCCCCTACGAGCAGTACTTC. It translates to CASSQVVSGPYEQYF.

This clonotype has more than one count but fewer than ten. The CDR3 sequence: CASSYLAGRYEQYF. Written as DNA, the CDR3 is TGTGCCAGCAGTTACCTAGCGGGAAGATACGAGCAGTACTTC. The J gene is TRBJ2-7, the V gene TRBV6-2 or TRBV6-3; 9 positions agree with TRBD2. The CDR3 has 14 amino acids. V lost 2 bases to trimming and J lost 4 bases; unmatched junction nucleotides: 3. The V gene's germline CDR1 is MNHEY and CDR2 SVGEGT.

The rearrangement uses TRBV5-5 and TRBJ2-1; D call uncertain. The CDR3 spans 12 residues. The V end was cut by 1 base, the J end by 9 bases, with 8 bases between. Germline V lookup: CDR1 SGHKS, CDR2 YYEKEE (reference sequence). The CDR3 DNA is TGTGCCAGCAGCTTGACGGTAGGTGAGCAGTTCTTC. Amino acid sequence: CASSLTVGEQFF.

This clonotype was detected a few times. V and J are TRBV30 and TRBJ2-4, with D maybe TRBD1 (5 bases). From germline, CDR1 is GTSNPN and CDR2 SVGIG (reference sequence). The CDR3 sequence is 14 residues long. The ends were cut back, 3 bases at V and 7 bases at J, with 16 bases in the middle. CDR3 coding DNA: TGTGCCTGGAGGGCCAGGGAAAGGGGTAACATTCAGTACTTC. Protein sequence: CAWRARERGNIQYF.

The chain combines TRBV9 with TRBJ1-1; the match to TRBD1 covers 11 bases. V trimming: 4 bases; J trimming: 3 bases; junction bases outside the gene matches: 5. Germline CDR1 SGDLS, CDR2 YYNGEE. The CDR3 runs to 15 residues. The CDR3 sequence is CASSHRTGGYTEAFF. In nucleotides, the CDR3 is TGTGCCAGCAGCCACAGGACAGGGGGCTACACTGAAGCTTTCTTT.

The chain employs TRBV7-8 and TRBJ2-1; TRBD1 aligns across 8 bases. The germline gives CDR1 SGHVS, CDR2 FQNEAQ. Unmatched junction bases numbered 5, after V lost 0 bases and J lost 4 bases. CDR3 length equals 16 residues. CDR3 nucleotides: TGTGCCAGCAGCTTAGCGCAGGGGGCGGCGTACAATGAGCAGTTCTTC. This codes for CASSLAQGAAYNEQFF.

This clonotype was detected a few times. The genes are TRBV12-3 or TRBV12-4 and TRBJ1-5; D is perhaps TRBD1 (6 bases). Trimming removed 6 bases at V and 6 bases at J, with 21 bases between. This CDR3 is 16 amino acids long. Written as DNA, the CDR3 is TGTGCCAGCAGCCAAATACTCAACAGGGCGGCTCAGCCCCAGCATTTT. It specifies CASSQILNRAAQPQHF.

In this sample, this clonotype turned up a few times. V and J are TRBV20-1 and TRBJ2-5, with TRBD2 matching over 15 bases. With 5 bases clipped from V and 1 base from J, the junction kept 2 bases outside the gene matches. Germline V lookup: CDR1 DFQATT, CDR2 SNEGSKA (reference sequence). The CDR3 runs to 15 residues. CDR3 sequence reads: CSAGTSGRTQETQYF. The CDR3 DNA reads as TGCAGTGCTGGGACTAGCGGGAGGACCCAAGAGACCCAGTACTTC.

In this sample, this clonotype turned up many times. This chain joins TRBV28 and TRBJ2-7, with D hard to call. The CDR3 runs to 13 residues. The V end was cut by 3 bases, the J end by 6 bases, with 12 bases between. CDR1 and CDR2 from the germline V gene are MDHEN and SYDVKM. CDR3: CASSLFDTLEQYF. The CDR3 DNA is TGTGCCAGCAGTTTGTTCGACACCCTCGAGCAGTACTTC.

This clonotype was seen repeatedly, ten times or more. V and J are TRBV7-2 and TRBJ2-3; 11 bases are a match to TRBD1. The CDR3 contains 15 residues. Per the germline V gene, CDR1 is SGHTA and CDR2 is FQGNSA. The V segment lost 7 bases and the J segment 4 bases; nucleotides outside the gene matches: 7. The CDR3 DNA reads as TGTGCCAGCACTCCTCCGGGACAGGGGGCAGATACGCAGTATTTT. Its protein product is CASTPPGQGADTQYF.

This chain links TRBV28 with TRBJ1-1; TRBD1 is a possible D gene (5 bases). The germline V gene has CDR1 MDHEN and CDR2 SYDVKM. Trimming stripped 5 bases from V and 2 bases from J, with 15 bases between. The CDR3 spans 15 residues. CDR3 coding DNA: TGTGCCAGCAGTCTTGGGGCAGCCCCAAACACTGAAGCTTTCTTT. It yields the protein CASSLGAAPNTEAFF.

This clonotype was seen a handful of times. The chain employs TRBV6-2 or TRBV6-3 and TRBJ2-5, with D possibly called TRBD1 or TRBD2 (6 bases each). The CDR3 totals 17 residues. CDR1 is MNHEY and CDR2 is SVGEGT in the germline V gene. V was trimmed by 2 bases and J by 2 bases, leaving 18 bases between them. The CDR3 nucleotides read TGTGCCAGCAGTTACAGGAGGGGGAGAGGAGGGCAAGAGACCCAGTACTTC. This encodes CASSYRRGRGGQETQYF.

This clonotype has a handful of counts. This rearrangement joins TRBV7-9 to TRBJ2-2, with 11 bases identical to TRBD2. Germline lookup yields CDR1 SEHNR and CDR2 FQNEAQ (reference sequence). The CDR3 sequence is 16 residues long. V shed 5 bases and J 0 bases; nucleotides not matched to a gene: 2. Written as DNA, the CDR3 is TGTGCCAGCAGCGTGGGACTAGCGGCGAACACCGGGGAGCTGTTTTTT. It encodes CASSVGLAANTGELFF.

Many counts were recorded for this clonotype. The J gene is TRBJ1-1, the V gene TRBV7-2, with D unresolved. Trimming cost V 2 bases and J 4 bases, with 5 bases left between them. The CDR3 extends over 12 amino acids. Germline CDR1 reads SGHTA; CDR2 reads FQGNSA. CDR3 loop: CASSLLTTEAFF. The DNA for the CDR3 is TGTGCCAGCAGCTTACTGACCACTGAAGCTTTCTTT.

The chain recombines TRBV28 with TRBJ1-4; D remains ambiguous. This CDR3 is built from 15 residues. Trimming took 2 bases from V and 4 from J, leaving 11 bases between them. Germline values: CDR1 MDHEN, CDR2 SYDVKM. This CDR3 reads CASSLTQVLNEKLFF. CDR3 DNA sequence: TGTGCCAGCAGTTTAACCCAGGTCCTTAATGAAAAACTGTTTTTT.

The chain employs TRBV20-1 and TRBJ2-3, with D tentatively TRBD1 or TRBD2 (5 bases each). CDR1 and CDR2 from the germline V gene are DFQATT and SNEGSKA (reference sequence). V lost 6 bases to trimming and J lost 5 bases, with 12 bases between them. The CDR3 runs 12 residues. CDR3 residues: CSAPGRGDTQYF. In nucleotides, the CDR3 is TGCAGTGCCCCGGGGCGCGGAGATACGCAGTATTTT.

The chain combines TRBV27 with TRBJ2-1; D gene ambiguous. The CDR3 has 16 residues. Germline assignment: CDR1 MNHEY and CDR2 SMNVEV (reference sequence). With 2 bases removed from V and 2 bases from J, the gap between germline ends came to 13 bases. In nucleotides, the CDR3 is TGTGCCAGCAGTTTAGTGGCAGCGTTACCCTACAATGAGCAGTTCTTC. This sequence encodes CASSLVAALPYNEQFF.

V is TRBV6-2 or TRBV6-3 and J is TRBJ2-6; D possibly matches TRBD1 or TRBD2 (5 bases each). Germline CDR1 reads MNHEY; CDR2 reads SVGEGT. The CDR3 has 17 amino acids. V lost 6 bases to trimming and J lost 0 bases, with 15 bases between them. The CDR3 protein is CASSLRDRHSGANVLTF. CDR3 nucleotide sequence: TGTGCCAGCAGCCTCCGGGACCGTCACTCTGGGGCCAACGTCCTGACTTTC.

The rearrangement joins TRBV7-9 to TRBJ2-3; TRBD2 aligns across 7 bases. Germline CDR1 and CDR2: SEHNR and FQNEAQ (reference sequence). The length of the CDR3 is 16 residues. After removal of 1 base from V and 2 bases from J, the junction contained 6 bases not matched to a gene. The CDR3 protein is CASSLDLAGVTDTQYF. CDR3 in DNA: TGTGCCAGCAGCTTAGACCTGGCGGGAGTCACAGATACGCAGTATTTT.

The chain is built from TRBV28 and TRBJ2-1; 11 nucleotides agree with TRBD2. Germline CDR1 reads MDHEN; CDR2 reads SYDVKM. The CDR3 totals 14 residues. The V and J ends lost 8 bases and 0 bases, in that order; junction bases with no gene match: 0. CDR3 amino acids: CASGTSGSYNEQFF. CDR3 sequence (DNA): TGTGCCAGCGGGACTAGCGGCTCCTACAATGAGCAGTTCTTC.

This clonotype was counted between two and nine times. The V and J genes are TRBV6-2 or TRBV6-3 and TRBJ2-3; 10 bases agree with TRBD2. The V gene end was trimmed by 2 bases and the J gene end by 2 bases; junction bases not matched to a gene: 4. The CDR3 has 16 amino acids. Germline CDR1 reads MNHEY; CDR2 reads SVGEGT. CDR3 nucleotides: TGTGCCAGCAGTTACCCCCTAGCGGGGGACACAGATACGCAGTATTTT. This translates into CASSYPLAGDTDTQYF.

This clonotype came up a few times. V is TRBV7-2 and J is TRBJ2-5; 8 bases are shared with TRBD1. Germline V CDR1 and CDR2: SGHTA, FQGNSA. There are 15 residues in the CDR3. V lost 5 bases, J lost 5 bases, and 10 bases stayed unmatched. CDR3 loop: CASSLTGGFWETQYF. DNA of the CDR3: TGTGCCAGCAGCCTAACAGGGGGGTTCTGGGAGACCCAGTACTTC.

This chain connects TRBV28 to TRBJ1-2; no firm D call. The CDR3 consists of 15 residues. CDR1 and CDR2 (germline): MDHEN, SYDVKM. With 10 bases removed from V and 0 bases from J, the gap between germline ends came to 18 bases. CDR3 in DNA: TGTGCCACCCGACCGGCCACAGCGTCTAACTATGGCTACACCTTC. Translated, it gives CATRPATASNYGYTF.

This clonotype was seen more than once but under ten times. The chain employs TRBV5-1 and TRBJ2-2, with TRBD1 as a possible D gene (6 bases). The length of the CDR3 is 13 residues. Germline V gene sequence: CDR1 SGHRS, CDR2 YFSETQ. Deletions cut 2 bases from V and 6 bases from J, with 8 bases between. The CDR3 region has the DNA TGCGCCAGCAGCTTACAGGGCTCCGGGGAGCTGTTTTTT. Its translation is CASSLQGSGELFF. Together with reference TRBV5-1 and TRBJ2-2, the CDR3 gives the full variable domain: KAGVTQTPRYLIKTRGQQVTLSCSPISGHRSVSWYQQTPGQGLQFLFEYFSETQRNKGNFPGRFSGRQFSNSRSEMNVSTLELGDSALYLCASSLQGSGELFFGEGSRLTVL.

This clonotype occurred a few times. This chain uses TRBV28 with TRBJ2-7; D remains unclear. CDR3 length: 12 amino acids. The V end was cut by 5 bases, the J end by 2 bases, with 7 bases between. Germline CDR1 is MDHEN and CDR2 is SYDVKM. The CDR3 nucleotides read TGTGCCAGCAGTCGTTCCACCTACGAGCAGTACTTC. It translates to CASSRSTYEQYF.

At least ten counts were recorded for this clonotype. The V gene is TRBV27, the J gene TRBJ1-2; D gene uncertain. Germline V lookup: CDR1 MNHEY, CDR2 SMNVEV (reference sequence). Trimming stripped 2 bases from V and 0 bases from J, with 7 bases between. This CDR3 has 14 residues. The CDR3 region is CASSLGLPNYGYTF. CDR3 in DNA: TGTGCCAGCAGTTTAGGGCTCCCTAACTATGGCTACACCTTC.

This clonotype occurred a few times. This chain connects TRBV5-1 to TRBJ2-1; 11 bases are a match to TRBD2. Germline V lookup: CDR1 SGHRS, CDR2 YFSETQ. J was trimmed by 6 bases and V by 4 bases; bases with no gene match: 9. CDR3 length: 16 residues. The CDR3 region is CASSTALAGGPNEQFF. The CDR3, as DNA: TGCGCCAGCAGCACCGCCTTAGCGGGGGGGCCCAATGAGCAGTTCTTC.

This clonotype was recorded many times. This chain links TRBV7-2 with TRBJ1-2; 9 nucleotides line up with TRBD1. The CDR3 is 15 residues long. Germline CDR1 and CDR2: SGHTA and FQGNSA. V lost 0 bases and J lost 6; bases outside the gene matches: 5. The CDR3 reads CASSLAGTGFDGYTF. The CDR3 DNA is TGTGCCAGCAGCTTAGCCGGGACAGGGTTTGATGGCTACACCTTC.